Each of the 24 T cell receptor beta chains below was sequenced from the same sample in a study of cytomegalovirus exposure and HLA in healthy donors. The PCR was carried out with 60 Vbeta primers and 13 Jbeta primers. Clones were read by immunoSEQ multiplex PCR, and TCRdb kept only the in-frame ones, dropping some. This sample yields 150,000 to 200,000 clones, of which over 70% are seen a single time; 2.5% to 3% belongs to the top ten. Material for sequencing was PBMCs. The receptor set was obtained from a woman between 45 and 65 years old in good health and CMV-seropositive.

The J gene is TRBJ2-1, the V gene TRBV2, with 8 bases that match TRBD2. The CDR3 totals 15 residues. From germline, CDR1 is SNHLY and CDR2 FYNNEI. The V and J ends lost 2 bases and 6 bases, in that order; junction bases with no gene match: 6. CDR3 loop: CASSERLASLNEQFF. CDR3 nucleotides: TGTGCCAGCAGTGAAAGACTAGCGTCTCTCAATGAGCAGTTCTTC.

CDR3 protein: CASSASTANTEAFF. The CDR3 DNA is TGTGCCAGCAGTGCATCGACAGCGAACACTGAAGCTTTCTTT. The gene calls are TRBV2 and TRBJ1-1; TRBD1 might be the D (5 bases). Looked up from germline, CDR1 is SNHLY and CDR2 is FYNNEI. The CDR3 contains 14 residues. The V and J ends lost 4 bases and 1 base respectively, with 10 bases between them.

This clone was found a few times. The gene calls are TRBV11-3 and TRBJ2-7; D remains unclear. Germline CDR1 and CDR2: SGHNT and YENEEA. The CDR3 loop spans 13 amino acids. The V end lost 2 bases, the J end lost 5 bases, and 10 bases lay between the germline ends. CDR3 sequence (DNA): TGTGCCAGCAGCTTAAAAGAGTCCCACGAGCAGTACTTC. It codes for CASSLKESHEQYF.

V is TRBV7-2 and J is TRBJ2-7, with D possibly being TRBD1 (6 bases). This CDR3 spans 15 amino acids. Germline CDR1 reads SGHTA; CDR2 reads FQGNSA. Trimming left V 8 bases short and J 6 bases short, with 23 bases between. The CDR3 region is CASQRVAGDFFEQYF. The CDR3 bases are TGTGCCAGCCAACGAGTGGCAGGGGATTTTTTCGAGCAGTACTTC. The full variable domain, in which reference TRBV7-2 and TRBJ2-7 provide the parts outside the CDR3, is GAGVSQSPSNKVTEKGKDVELRCDPISGHTALYWYRQSLGQGLEFLIYFQGNSAPDKSGLPSDRFSAERTGGSVSTLTIQRTQQEDSAVYLCASQRVAGDFFEQYFGPGTRLTVT.

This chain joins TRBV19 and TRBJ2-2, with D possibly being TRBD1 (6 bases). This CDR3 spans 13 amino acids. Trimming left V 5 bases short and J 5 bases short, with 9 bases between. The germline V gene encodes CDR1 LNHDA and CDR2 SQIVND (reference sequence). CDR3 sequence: CASSVQGTGELFF. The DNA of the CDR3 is TGTGCCAGTAGTGTACAGGGTACCGGGGAGCTGTTTTTT.

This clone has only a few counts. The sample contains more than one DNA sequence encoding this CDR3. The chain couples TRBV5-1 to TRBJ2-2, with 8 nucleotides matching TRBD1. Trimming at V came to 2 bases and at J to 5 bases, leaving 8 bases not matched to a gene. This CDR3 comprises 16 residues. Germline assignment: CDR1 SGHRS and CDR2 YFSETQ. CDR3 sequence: CASSLLGQGLTGELFF. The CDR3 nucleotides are TGCGCCAGCAGCTTACTTGGACAGGGTCTAACCGGGGAGCTGTTTTTT. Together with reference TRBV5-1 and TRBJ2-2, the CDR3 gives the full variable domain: KAGVTQTPRYLIKTRGQQVTLSCSPISGHRSVSWYQQTPGQGLQFLFEYFSETQRNKGNFPGRFSGRQFSNSRSEMNVSTLELGDSALYLCASSLLGQGLTGELFFGEGSRLTVL.

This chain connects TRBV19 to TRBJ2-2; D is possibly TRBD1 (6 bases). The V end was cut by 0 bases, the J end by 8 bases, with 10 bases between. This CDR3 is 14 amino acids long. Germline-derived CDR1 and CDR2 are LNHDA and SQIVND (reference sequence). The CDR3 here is CASSIDRGRGELFF. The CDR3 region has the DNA TGTGCCAGTAGTATAGACAGGGGCAGGGGGGAGCTGTTTTTT. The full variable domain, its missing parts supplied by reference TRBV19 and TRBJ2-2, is DGGITQSPKYLFRKEGQNVTLSCEQNLNHDAMYWYRQDPGQGLRLIYYSQIVNDFQKGDIAEGYSVSREKKESFPLTVTSAQKNPTAFYLCASSIDRGRGELFFGEGSRLTVL.

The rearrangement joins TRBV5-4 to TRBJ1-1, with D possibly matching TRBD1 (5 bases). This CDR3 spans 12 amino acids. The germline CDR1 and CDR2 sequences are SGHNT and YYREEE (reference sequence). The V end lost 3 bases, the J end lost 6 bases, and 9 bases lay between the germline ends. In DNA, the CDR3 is TGTGCCAGCAGCTCGGGAGGGGCTGAAGCTTTCTTT. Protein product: CASSSGGAEAFF.

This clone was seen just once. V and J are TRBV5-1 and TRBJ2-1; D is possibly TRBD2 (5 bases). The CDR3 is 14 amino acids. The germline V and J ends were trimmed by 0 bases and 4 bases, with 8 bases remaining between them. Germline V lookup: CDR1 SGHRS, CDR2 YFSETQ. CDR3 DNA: TGCGCCAGCAGCTTGGGTGGACTTTACAATGAGCAGTTCTTC. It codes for CASSLGGLYNEQFF.

CDR3 protein: CATSRGDRRNTEAFF. CDR3 DNA sequence: TGTGCCACCAGCAGAGGCGACCGGAGGAACACTGAAGCTTTCTTT. The genes are TRBV15 and TRBJ1-1, with D uncertain. This CDR3 region has 15 residues. Germline V gene data show CDR1 as LNHNV and CDR2 as YYDKDF (reference sequence). Trimming took off 1 base at V and 1 base at J, with 10 bases between the two ends.

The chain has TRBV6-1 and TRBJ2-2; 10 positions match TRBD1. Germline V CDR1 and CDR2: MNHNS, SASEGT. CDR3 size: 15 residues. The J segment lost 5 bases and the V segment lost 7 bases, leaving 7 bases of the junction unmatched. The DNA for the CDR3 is TGTGCCAGCACTCCCGGGACAGGGGATACCGGGGAGCTGTTTTTT. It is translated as CASTPGTGDTGELFF.

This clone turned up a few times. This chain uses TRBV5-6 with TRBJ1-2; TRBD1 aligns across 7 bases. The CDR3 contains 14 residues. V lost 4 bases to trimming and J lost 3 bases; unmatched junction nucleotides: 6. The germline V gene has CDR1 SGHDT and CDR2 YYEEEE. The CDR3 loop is CASSTPGQHYGYTF. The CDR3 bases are TGTGCCAGCAGCACCCCGGGACAGCACTATGGCTACACCTTC.

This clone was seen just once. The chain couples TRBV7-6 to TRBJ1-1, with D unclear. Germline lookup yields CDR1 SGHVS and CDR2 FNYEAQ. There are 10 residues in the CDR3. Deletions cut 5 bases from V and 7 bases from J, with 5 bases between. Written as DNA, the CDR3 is TGTGCCAGCAGCCCCTATGAAGCTTTCTTT. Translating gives CASSPYEAFF.

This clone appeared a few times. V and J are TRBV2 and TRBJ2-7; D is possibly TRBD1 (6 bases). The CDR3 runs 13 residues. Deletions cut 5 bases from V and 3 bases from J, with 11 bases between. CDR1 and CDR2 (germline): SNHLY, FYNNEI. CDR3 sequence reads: CASSSQQGYEQYF. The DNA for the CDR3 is TGTGCCAGCAGTTCACAACAGGGCTACGAGCAGTACTTC.

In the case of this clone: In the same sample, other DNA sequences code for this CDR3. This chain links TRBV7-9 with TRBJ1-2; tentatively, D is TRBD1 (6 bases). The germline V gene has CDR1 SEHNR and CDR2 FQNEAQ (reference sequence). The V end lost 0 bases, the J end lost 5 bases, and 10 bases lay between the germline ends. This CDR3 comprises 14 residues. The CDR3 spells CASSLAGGAYGYTF. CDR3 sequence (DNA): TGTGCCAGCAGCTTAGCGGGGGGGGCGTATGGCTACACCTTC. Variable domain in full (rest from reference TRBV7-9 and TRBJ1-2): DTGVSQNPRHKITKRGQNVTFRCDPISEHNRLYWYRQTLGQGPEFLTYFQNEAQLEKSRLLSDRFSAERPKGSFSTLEIQRTEQGDSAMYLCASSLAGGAYGYTFGSGTRLTVV.

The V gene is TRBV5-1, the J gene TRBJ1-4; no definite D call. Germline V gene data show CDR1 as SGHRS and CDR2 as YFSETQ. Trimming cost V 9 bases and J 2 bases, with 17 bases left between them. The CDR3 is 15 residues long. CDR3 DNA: TGCGCCACCTCCGCGGGAGCAGCGACTAATGAAAAACTGTTTTTT. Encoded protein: CATSAGAATNEKLFF.

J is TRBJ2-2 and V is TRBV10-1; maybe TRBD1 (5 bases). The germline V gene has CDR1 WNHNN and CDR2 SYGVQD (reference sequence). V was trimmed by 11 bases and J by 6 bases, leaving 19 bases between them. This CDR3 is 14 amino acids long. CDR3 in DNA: TGCGCCTATCGTCGACAGTGCCATCCCGGGGAGCTGTTTTTT. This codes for CAYRRQCHPGELFF.

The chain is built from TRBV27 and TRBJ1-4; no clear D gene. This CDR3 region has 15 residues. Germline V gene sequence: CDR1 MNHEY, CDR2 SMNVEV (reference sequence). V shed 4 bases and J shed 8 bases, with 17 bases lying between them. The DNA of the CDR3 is TGTGCCAGCAGTTCGACTGCGGAGAGACCCGAAAAACTGTTTTTT. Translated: CASSSTAERPEKLFF.

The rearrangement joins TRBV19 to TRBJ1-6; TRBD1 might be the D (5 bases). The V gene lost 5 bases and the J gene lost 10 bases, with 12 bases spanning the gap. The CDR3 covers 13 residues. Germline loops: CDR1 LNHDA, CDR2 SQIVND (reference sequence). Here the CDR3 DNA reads TGTGCCAGTAGTCCGGGACTCATCTCACCCCTCCACTTT. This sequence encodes CASSPGLISPLHF.

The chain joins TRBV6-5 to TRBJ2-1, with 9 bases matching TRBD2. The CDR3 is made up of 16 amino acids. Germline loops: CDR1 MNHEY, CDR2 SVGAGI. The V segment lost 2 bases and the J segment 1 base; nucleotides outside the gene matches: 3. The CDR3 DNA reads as TGTGCCAGCAGTTACCTGCGGGGGGGTTCCTACAATGAGCAGTTCTTC. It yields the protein CASSYLRGGSYNEQFF.

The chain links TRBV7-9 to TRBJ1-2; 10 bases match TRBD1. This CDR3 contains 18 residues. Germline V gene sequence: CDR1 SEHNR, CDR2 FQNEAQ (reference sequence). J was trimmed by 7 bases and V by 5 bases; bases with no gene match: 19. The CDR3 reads CASSTADRGLGIGGGYTF. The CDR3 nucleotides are TGTGCCAGCAGCACAGCCGACAGGGGGCTGGGGATAGGCGGTGGCTACACCTTC.

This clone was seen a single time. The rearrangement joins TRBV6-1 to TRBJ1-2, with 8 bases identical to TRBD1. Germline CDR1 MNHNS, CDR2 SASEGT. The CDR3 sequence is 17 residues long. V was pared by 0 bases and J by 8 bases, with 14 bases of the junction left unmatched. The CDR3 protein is CASSEAALQGVLKGYTF. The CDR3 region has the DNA TGTGCCAGCAGTGAAGCGGCCTTACAGGGGGTTTTAAAAGGCTACACCTTC.

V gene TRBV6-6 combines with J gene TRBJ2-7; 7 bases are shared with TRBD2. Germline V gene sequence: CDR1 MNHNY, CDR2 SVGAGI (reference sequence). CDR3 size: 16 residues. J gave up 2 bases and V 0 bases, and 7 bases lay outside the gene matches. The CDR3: CASSYSGKRGAYEQYF. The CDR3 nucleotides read TGTGCCAGCAGTTACTCAGGGAAGCGGGGCGCCTACGAGCAGTACTTC.

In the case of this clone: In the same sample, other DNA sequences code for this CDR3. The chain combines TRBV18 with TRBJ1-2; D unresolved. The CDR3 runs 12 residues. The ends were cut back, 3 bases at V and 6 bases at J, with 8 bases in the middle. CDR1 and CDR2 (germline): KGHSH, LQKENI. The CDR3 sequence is CASSPSGDGYTF. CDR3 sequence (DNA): TGTGCCAGCTCACCCTCCGGGGATGGCTACACCTTC.